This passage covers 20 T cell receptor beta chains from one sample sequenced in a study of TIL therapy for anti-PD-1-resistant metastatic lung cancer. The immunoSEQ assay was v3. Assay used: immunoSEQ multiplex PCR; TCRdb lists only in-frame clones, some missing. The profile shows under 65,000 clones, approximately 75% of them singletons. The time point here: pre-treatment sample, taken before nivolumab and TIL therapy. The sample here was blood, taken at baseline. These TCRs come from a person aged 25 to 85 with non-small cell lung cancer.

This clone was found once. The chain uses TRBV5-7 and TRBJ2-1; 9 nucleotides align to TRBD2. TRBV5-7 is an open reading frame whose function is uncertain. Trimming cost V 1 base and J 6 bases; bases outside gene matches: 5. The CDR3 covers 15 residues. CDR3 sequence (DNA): TGTGCCAGCAGCTTGAGGCTAGCGGGACTCAATGAGCAGTTCTTC. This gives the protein CASSLRLAGLNEQFF.

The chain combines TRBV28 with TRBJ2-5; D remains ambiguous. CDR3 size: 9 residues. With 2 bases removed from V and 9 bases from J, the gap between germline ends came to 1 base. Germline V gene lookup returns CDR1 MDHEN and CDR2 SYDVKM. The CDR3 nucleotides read TGTGCCAGCAGTTTACCCCAGTACTTC. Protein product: CASSLPQYF.

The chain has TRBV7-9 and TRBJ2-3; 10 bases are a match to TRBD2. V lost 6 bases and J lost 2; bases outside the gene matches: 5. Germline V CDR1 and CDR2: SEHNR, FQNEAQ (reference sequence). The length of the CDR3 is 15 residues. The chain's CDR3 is CASSQSGGATDTQYF. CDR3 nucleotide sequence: TGTGCCAGCAGTCAGAGCGGGGGGGCCACAGATACGCAGTATTTT.

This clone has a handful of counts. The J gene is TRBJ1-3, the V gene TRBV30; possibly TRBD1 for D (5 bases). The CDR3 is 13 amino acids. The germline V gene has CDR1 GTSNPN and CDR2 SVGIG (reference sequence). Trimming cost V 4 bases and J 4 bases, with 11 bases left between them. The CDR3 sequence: CAWIKGRGNTIYF. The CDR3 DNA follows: TGTGCCTGGATAAAGGGGAGAGGAAACACCATATATTTT.

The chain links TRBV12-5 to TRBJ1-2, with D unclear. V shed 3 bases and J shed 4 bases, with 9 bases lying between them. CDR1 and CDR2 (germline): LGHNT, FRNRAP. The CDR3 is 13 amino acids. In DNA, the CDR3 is TGTGCTAGTGGTTTTGACGGAGGCTATGGCTACACCTTC. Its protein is CASGFDGGYGYTF.

The CDR3 DNA is TGTGCCAGCAGCCAAGATCGAAATGAGCAGTTCTTC. Translation gives CASSQDRNEQFF. The chain links TRBV3-1 (or the pseudogene TRBV3-2) to TRBJ2-1; D gene uncertain. V lost 0 bases, J lost 7 bases, and 4 bases lay in between. This CDR3 is 12 amino acids long. Germline V gives CDR1 LGHDT, CDR2 YNNKEL (reference sequence).

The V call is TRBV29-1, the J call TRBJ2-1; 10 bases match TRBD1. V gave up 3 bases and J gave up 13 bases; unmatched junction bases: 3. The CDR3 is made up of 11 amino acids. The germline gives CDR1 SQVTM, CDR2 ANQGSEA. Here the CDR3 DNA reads TGCAGCGTTGAGGGGACAGGGGTTCAGTTCTTC. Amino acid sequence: CSVEGTGVQFF.

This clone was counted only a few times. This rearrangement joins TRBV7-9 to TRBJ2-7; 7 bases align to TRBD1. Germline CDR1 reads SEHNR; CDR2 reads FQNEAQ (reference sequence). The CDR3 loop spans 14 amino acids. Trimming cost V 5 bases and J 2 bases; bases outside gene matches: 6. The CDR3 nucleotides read TGTGCCAGCAGCCCAACAGGGGATCCCTACGAGCAGTACTTC. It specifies CASSPTGDPYEQYF.

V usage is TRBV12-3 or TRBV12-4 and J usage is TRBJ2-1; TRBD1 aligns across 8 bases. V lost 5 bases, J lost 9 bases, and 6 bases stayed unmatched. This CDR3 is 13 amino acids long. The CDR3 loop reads CASSKTGAGEQFF. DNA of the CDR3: TGTGCCAGCAGTAAGACAGGGGCAGGTGAGCAGTTCTTC.

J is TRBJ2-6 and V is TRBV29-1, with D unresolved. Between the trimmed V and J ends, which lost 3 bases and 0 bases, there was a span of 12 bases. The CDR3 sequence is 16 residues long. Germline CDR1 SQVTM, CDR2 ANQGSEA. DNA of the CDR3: TGCAGCGTTGAGTCAGCACTATACTCTGGGGCCAACGTCCTGACTTTC. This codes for CSVESALYSGANVLTF. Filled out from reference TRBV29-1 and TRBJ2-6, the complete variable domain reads SAVISQKPSRDICQRGTSLTIQCQVDSQVTMMFWYRQQPGQSLTLIATANQGSEATYESGFVIDKFPISRPNLTFSTLTVSNMSPEDSSIYLCSVESALYSGANVLTFGAGSRLTVL.

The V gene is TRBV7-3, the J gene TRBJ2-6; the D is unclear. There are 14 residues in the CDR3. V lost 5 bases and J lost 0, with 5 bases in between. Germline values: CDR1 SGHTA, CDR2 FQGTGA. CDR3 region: CASSPISGANVLTF. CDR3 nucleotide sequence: TGTGCCAGCAGCCCGATCTCTGGGGCCAACGTCCTGACTTTC.

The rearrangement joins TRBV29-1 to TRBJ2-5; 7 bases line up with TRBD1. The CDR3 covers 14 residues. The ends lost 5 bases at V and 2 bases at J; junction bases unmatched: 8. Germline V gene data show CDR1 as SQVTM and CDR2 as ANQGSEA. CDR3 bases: TGCAGCGTTCAGACAGGGCCCCTACAAGAGACCCAGTACTTC. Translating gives CSVQTGPLQETQYF.

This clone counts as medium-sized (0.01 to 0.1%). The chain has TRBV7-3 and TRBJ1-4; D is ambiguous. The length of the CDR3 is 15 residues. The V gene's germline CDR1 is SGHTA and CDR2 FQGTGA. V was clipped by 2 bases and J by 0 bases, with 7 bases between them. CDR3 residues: CASSLSGATNEKLFF. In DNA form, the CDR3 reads TGTGCCAGCAGCTTATCTGGGGCAACTAATGAAAAACTGTTTTTT.

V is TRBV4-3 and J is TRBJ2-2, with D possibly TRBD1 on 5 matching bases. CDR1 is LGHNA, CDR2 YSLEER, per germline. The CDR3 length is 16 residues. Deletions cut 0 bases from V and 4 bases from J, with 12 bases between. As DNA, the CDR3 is TGCGCCAGCAGCCAAGATGCCAGGGCTGGCACCGGGGAGCTGTTTTTT. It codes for CASSQDARAGTGELFF.

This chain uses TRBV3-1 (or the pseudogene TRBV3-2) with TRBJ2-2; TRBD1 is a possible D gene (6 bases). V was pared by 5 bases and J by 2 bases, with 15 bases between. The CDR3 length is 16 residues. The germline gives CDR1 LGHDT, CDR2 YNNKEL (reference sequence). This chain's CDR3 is CASSARGISNTGELFF. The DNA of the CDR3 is TGTGCCAGCAGCGCCAGGGGTATTTCAAACACCGGGGAGCTGTTTTTT.

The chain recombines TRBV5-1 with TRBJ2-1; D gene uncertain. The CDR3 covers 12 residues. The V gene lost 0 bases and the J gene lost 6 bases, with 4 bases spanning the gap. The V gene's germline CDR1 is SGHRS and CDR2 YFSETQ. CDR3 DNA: TGCGCCAGCAGCTTGGGAGTCAATGAGCAGTTCTTC. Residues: CASSLGVNEQFF.

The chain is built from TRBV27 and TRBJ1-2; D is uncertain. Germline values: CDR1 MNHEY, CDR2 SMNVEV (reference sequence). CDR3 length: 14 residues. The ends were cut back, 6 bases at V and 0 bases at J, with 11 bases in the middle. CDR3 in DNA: TGTGCCAGCAGCCCTTGGTTGACTAACTATGGCTACACCTTC. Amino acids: CASSPWLTNYGYTF.

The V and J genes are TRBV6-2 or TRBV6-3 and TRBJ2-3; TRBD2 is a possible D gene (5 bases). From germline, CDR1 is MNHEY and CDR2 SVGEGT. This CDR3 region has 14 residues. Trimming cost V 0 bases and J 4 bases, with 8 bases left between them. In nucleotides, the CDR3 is TGTGCCAGCAGTTACTCACTAGTTGCAGATACGCAGTATTTT. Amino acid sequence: CASSYSLVADTQYF.

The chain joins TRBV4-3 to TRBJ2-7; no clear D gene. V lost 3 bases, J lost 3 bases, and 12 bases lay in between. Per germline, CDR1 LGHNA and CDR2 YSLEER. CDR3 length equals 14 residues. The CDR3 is CASSHPPDSYEQYF. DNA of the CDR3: TGCGCCAGCAGCCACCCTCCGGATAGCTACGAGCAGTACTTC.

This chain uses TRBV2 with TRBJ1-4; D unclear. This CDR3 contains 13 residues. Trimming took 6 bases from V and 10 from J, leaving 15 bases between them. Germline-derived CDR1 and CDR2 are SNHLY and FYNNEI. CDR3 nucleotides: TGTGCCAGCAGCGACGCAGGACGCTTAAAACTGTTTTTT. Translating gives CASSDAGRLKLFF.